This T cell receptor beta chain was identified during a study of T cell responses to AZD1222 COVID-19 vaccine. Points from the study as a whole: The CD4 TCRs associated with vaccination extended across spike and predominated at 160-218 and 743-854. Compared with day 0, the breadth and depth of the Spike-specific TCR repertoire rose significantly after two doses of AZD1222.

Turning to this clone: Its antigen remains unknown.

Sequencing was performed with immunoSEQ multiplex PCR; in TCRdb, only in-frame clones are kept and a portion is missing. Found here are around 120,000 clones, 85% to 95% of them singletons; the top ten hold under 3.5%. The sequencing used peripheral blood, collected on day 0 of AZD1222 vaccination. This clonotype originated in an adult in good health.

Here the CDR3 DNA reads TGTGCCAGCAGTTTTGGGGGTCAGCCCCAGCATTTT. This gives the protein CASSFGGQPQHF. V is TRBV12-3 or TRBV12-4 and J is TRBJ1-5, with D possibly TRBD1 on 5 matching bases. CDR3 size: 12 residues. Trimming pared 3 bases from V and 6 bases from J, leaving 6 bases between.